What follows are 17 T cell receptor beta chains derived from one specimen sequenced in a study of blood T cells in healthy people across ages. Sample-barcoded 5' priming and a J-beta primer mix drove a second PCR of roughly 6 to 12 cycles. One entry per CDR3 protein results from TCRdb running MiXCR on the 5' RACE reads. The sample yields 890,000 or so distinct CDR3 sequences, around 62% seen once. Sequencing was performed on blood. The receptors here all came from a man younger than 45 in good health.

In nucleotides, the CDR3 is TGCGCCAGCAGCTATAGCGGGGGGGTACCCTACAATGAGCAGTTCTTC. It yields the protein CASSYSGGVPYNEQFF. The chain recombines TRBV5-1 with TRBJ2-1; 11 bases map to TRBD2. The V gene end was trimmed by 3 bases and the J gene end by 2 bases; junction bases not matched to a gene: 4. The germline gives CDR1 SGHRS, CDR2 YFSETQ. The CDR3 has 16 residues. Looking up the rest from reference TRBV5-1 and TRBJ2-1 gives the full variable domain: KAGVTQTPRYLIKTRGQQVTLSCSPISGHRSVSWYQQTPGQGLQFLFEYFSETQRNKGNFPGRFSGRQFSNSRSEMNVSTLELGDSALYLCASSYSGGVPYNEQFFGPGTRLTVL.

The J gene is TRBJ2-1, the V gene TRBV20-1; D gene unclear. The V end was cut by 4 bases, the J end by 10 bases, with 8 bases between. The germline gives CDR1 DFQATT, CDR2 SNEGSKA (reference sequence). The CDR3 length is 10 residues. CDR3 sequence reads: CSAKAREQFF. The CDR3 DNA reads TGCAGTGCTAAGGCTAGAGAGCAGTTCTTC.

This clonotype was seen only a few times. The chain links TRBV7-9 to TRBJ2-7; perhaps D is TRBD1 or TRBD2 (6 bases each). From germline, CDR1 is SEHNR and CDR2 FQNEAQ (reference sequence). The CDR3 has 14 residues. The ends were cut back, 3 bases at V and 4 bases at J, with 13 bases in the middle. CDR3 sequence: CASSLGGIPYEQYF. The CDR3 nucleotides read TGTGCCAGCAGCTTGGGGGGCATCCCTTACGAGCAGTACTTC.

Details on this clonotype: Germline is not matched at one junction end, which may reflect a read error. The chain has TRBV5-4 and TRBJ1-6, with D unresolved. CDR3 length: 16 residues. CDR1 and CDR2 from the germline V gene are SGHNT and YYREEE (reference sequence). Here the CDR3 DNA reads TGTGTCAGCAGCTTGCCGGATGCGAGTTATAATTCACCCCTCCACTTT. Amino acid sequence: CVSSLPDASYNSPLHF.

The chain combines TRBV4-3 with TRBJ2-1, with D possibly matching TRBD2 (6 bases). Germline loops: CDR1 LGHNA, CDR2 YSLEER. With 2 bases removed from V and 0 bases from J, the gap between germline ends came to 14 bases. The CDR3 covers 17 residues. CDR3 sequence (DNA): TGCGCCAGCAGCCAACCACGGGCGGGGAGCTCCTACAATGAGCAGTTCTTC. Encoded protein: CASSQPRAGSSYNEQFF.

The chain has TRBV5-1 and TRBJ1-2; D call uncertain. V was trimmed by 3 bases and J by 1 base, leaving 13 bases between them. Germline-derived CDR1 and CDR2 are SGHRS and YFSETQ. CDR3 length equals 15 residues. This CDR3 is CASSYNREDNYGYTF. In nucleotides, the CDR3 is TGCGCCAGCAGCTACAACCGGGAAGATAACTATGGCTACACCTTC.

This clonotype came up a few times. This chain joins TRBV5-1 and TRBJ2-3; 9 nucleotides line up with TRBD2. This CDR3 comprises 15 residues. Germline CDR1 is SGHRS and CDR2 is YFSETQ. The trim removed 3 bases at V and 7 bases at J, leaving 9 bases unmatched. In DNA form, the CDR3 reads TGCGCCAGCAGCTCCGGGGGAGCGGGGGGATATACGCAGTATTTT. Protein sequence: CASSSGGAGGYTQYF.

The chain recombines TRBV20-1 with TRBJ2-1; D call uncertain. V lost 3 bases and J 8 bases, leaving 11 bases between the germline ends. The length of the CDR3 is 12 residues. Germline CDR1 reads DFQATT; CDR2 reads SNEGSKA (reference sequence). The CDR3 DNA reads TGCAGTGCTAGGGGGATGGGTGATGAGCAGTTCTTC. It encodes CSARGMGDEQFF.

The chain combines TRBV4-2 with TRBJ2-1; possible D gene TRBD2, 10 bases. The germline gives CDR1 LGHNA, CDR2 YNFKEQ. V was trimmed by 8 bases and J by 9 bases, leaving 29 bases between them. The CDR3 runs 17 residues. CDR3 DNA: TGTGCCAGCCGGTCCGGGACAGGGCCCCGACTAGCGGGTGAGCAGTTCTTC. This codes for CASRSGTGPRLAGEQFF.

As DNA, the CDR3 is TGTGCCAGCAGCTTAGACACAGGGAGGAATGAGCAGTTCTTC. Translation: CASSLDTGRNEQFF. This rearrangement joins TRBV7-2 to TRBJ2-1, with D perhaps matching TRBD1 or TRBD2 (6 bases each). V was trimmed by 1 base and J by 7 bases, leaving 11 bases between them. Germline loops: CDR1 SGHTA, CDR2 FQGNSA. This CDR3 contains 14 residues.

J is TRBJ2-1 and V is TRBV12-5; 11 bases agree with TRBD2. Germline V CDR1 and CDR2: LGHNT, FRNRAP. V gave up 0 bases and J gave up 7 bases; unmatched junction bases: 11. This CDR3 region has 18 residues. Written as DNA, the CDR3 is TGTGCTAGTGGTTTGGTTCCCTTACTAGCGGGAGTAGGTAATGAGCAGTTCTTC. Amino acids: CASGLVPLLAGVGNEQFF.

This chain uses TRBV5-1 with TRBJ1-2; no definite D call. V was clipped by 0 bases and J by 4 bases, with 13 bases between them. Germline loops: CDR1 SGHRS, CDR2 YFSETQ. This CDR3 contains 15 residues. The CDR3 DNA reads TGCGCCAGCAGCTTGGAGGCCCGGGGTTCCTATGGCTACACCTTC. Its protein product is CASSLEARGSYGYTF. The full variable domain, with the rest looked up from reference TRBV5-1 and TRBJ1-2, is KAGVTQTPRYLIKTRGQQVTLSCSPISGHRSVSWYQQTPGQGLQFLFEYFSETQRNKGNFPGRFSGRQFSNSRSEMNVSTLELGDSALYLCASSLEARGSYGYTFGSGTRLTVV.

This chain connects TRBV6-5 to TRBJ1-2, with D maybe TRBD1 (6 bases). Germline V lookup: CDR1 MNHEY, CDR2 SVGAGI. The CDR3 is 16 residues long. The V end was cut by 6 bases, the J end by 0 bases, with 17 bases between. CDR3 protein: CASRRDIWGPNYGYTF. The DNA of the CDR3 is TGTGCCAGCAGAAGGGACATTTGGGGACCTAACTATGGCTACACCTTC.

The chain combines TRBV6-6 with TRBJ2-7, with 8 bases aligning to TRBD1. The germline CDR1 and CDR2 sequences are MNHNY and SVGAGI (reference sequence). Unmatched junction bases numbered 9, after V lost 4 bases and J lost 7 bases. CDR3 size: 14 residues. In DNA form, the CDR3 reads TGTGCCAGCAGTTCGCAGGGGGCGAGAGGGGAGCAGTACTTC. Encoded protein: CASSSQGARGEQYF.

The rearrangement uses TRBV5-1 and TRBJ2-7, with a weak D call TRBD1 (6 bases). CDR1 SGHRS and CDR2 YFSETQ come from the germline V gene. Trimming pared 6 bases from V and 4 bases from J, leaving 17 bases between. The CDR3 extends over 14 amino acids. The CDR3 region has the DNA TGCGCCAGCAAACAGGCCGGGACACGTTACGAGCAGTACTTC. It specifies CASKQAGTRYEQYF.

This clonotype was detected a few times. The V and J genes are TRBV10-3 and TRBJ1-5; possible D gene TRBD1, 5 bases. Germline assignment: CDR1 ENHRY and CDR2 SYGVKD. The CDR3 consists of 17 residues. With 1 base removed from V and 5 bases from J, the gap between germline ends came to 18 bases. The CDR3 DNA is TGTGCCATCAGTGAGTTTTCCCAGGGCCGGGAACATCAGCCCCAGCATTTT. Translation: CAISEFSQGREHQPQHF.

This clonotype appeared once. The junction departs from germline at one end; a sequencing error may be responsible. The chain uses TRBV6-5 and TRBJ2-4; 8 positions match TRBD1. The J call may be wrong; the DNA end is better matched by TRBJ2-7. The CDR3 has 15 amino acids. Looked up from germline, CDR1 is MNHEY and CDR2 is SVGAGI. The chain's CDR3 is CASSYSDRGRNEQYF. CDR3 sequence (DNA): TGTGCCAGCAGCTACTCTGACAGGGGTAGGAACGAGCAGTACTTC.